This T cell receptor (beta chain) was sequenced in a study of response to subunit inactivated influenza vaccine. Study outcomes and limitations: Few additional T cells are recruited per seasonal influenza vaccination, authors suggested.

This clonotype was seen a handful of times. Its antigen is undetermined. TCRdb itself ran the RT-PCR reads through MiXCR, one entry per CDR3 protein. The sample shows 500,000 or so distinct CDR3 sequences, approximately 11% of them seen only once. V gave up 5 bases and J gave up 6 bases; unmatched junction bases: 3. Per the germline V gene, CDR1 is SEHNR and CDR2 is FQNEAQ (reference sequence). The CDR3 totals 14 residues. This TCR was sampled from a man aged 50 to 59 who received an inactivated influenza vaccine. This specimen was PBMCs from blood, taken roughly 47 days after vaccination. V gene TRBV7-9 combines with J gene TRBJ2-2, with 10 bases that match TRBD1. DNA for the CDR3: TGTGCCAGCAGCCAAGGACAGGGGGCCGGGGAGCTGTTTTTT. It specifies CASSQGQGAGELFF.